This T cell receptor (beta chain) emerged from a study of cytomegalovirus exposure and HLA in healthy donors. In the PCR, 60 Vbeta and 13 Jbeta primers were used. TCRdb's table, derived via immunoSEQ multiplex PCR, lists solely in-frame clones and lacks some. Of about 77,000 clones in the sample, over 60% were seen once. The CDR3 spans 11 residues. Germline V gene data show CDR1 as GTSNPN and CDR2 as SVGIG (reference sequence). V gave up 1 base and J gave up 6 bases, with 6 bases separating them. This chain uses TRBV30 with TRBJ1-1; no firm D call. The specimen was PBMCs. The sequence derives from a man aged 35 to 55 in good health and CMV-seronegative. The CDR3 bases are TGTGCCTGGAGTGACGGTCCTGAAGCTTTCTTT. It translates to CAWSDGPEAFF.